This TCR beta chain came from a study of cytomegalovirus exposure and HLA in healthy donors. The PCR made use of 60 Vbeta and 13 Jbeta primers. TCRdb keeps only in-frame clones here, not all; method: immunoSEQ multiplex PCR. The table has around 160,000 clones, approximately 77% seen once; the top ten hold 2% to 2.5%. Study-wide results and caveats: Reports showed the classifier diagnosing cytomegalovirus status with high specificity and sensitivity. Common viral pathogens (according to a later analysis) appeared linked to several of the most significant clusters. Among CMV-associated TCR beta chains, most appeared HLA-restricted in a later analysis. In vitro experiments confirmed that a few CMV-associated chains were specific for CMV antigens.

A note on this clone: Its antigen is unknown.

Sequencing input: PBMCs. The receptor was derived from a man between 50 and 59 years old in good health and CMV-seropositive.

CDR3: CASSDTWTTGRAEAFF. The CDR3, as DNA: TGCGCCAGCAGTGACACGTGGACGACAGGTCGTGCTGAAGCTTTCTTT. The chain recombines TRBV10-1 with TRBJ1-1; D possibly corresponds to TRBD1 (6 bases). From germline, CDR1 is WNHNN and CDR2 SYGVQD (reference sequence). Trimming shortened V by 3 bases and J by 6 bases, and 20 bases separated the two germline ends. CDR3 length equals 16 residues.